This TCR beta chain was sequenced during a study of T cells in Graves' hyperthyroidism and ophthalmopathy. Amplification of TCR beta CDR3 regions was performed using RNA transcripts as template. A set of HTBI primers served as the primers for a first-round RT-PCR of the TCR CDR3. Each CDR3 protein is one row after TCRdb ran MiXCR on the multiplex PCR reads. The data show a few hundred thousand distinct CDR3 sequences, about 45% seen once. Sequenced: peripheral blood or thyroid tissue (not recorded which). This clonotype was sampled from a woman under 30 with Graves' hyperthyroidism.

The CDR3 DNA reads as TGTGCCATCAGTGAGAGCAGTGAACCATCACCCCTCCACTTT. This sequence encodes CAISESSEPSPLHF. The rearrangement uses TRBV10-3 and TRBJ1-6; no definite D call. The germline gives CDR1 ENHRY, CDR2 SYGVKD. Trimming took off 2 bases at V and 10 bases at J, with 12 bases between the two ends. The CDR3 consists of 14 residues.